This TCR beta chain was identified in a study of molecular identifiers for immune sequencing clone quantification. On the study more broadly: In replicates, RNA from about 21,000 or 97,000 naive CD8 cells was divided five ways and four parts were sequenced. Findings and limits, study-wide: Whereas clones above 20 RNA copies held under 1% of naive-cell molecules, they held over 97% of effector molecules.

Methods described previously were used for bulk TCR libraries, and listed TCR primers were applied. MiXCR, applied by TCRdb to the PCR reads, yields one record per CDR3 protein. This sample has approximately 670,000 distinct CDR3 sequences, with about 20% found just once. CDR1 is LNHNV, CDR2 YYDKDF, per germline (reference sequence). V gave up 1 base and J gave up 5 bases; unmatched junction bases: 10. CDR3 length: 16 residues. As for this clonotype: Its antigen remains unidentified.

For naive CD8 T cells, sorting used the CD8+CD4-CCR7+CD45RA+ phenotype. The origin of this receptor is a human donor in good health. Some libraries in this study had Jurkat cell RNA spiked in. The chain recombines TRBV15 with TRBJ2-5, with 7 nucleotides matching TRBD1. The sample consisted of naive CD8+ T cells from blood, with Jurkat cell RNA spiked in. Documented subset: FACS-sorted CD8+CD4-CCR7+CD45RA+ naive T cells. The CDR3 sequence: CATSRGETGNWETQYF. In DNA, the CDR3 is TGTGCCACCAGCAGAGGGGAGACAGGGAATTGGGAGACCCAGTACTTC.